What follows are 15 T cell receptor beta chains derived from one specimen sequenced in a study of blood T cell repertoires in COVID-19. Using immunoSEQ multiplex PCR, the repertoire was profiled, and TCRdb retains in-frame clones only, with some absent. The sample has about 50,000 clones, over 75% seen once; the top ten hold 13% to 15%. The sequencing input was peripheral blood. Source of these receptors: a man aged 65-85 years with acute or convalescent COVID-19.

The chain links TRBV5-1 to TRBJ1-2, with D tentatively TRBD1 (5 bases). Germline assignment: CDR1 SGHRS and CDR2 YFSETQ. The CDR3 runs to 14 residues. V lost 9 bases and J 0 bases, leaving 15 bases between the germline ends. CDR3 amino acids: CATRLEQANYGYTF. DNA for the CDR3: TGCGCCACCCGCCTCGAACAGGCTAACTATGGCTACACCTTC.

The rearrangement links TRBV11-1 to TRBJ2-4; a possible D gene is TRBD1 (8 bases). Trimming removed 5 bases from V and 6 bases from J, with 11 bases in between. Germline CDR1 SGHAT, CDR2 FQDESV (reference sequence). The CDR3 contains 13 residues. CDR3 protein: CASSNRGGNIQYF. DNA of the CDR3: TGTGCCAGCAGCAACAGGGGGGGAAACATTCAGTACTTC.

The chain is built from TRBV6-5 and TRBJ1-4; TRBD1 is a possible D gene (6 bases). The CDR3 consists of 15 residues. Germline loops: CDR1 MNHEY, CDR2 SVGAGI. The V end lost 6 bases, the J end lost 2 bases, and 13 bases lay between the germline ends. CDR3 in DNA: TGTGCCAGCAGCTGGGAGGGGGATACTAATGAAAAACTGTTTTTT. It codes for CASSWEGDTNEKLFF.

The count of this clone is one. This chain links TRBV2 with TRBJ1-5; the D gene is possibly TRBD1 (6 bases). The ends were cut back, 4 bases at V and 3 bases at J, with 13 bases in the middle. Looked up from germline, CDR1 is SNHLY and CDR2 is FYNNEI. This CDR3 region has 15 residues. The CDR3 DNA is TGTGCCAGCAGTGCTCAGGGGCCGAACAATCAGCCCCAGCATTTT. Translating it yields CASSAQGPNNQPQHF.

The table lists this clone with a few counts. The rearrangement uses TRBV4-1 and TRBJ2-2, with TRBD2 matching 13 bases. The CDR3 is made up of 17 amino acids. Germline values: CDR1 MGHRA, CDR2 YSYEKL. J lost 3 bases, V lost 2 bases, and 3 bases had no gene match. In DNA form, the CDR3 reads TGCGCCAGCAGCCAATCGGGACTAGCGGGGTACACCGGGGAGCTGTTTTTT. It codes for CASSQSGLAGYTGELFF.

The chain employs TRBV27 and TRBJ2-7; 10 positions match TRBD1. The CDR3 has 16 residues. Trimming at V came to 6 bases and at J to 0 bases, leaving 8 bases not matched to a gene. CDR1 and CDR2 (germline): MNHEY, SMNVEV (reference sequence). The CDR3 nucleotides are TGTGCCAGCAGCGATCCGGGACAGGGGACCTCCTACGAGCAGTACTTC. It is translated as CASSDPGQGTSYEQYF.

The genes are TRBV7-2 and TRBJ2-2, with D perhaps TRBD1 (6 bases). Germline V lookup: CDR1 SGHTA, CDR2 FQGNSA. V lost 7 bases to trimming and J lost 2 bases, with 11 bases between them. This CDR3 region has 14 residues. CDR3 coding DNA: TGTGCCAGCAACTTGGGGGCCAACACCGGGGAGCTGTTTTTT. Its protein product is CASNLGANTGELFF.

The chain carries TRBV4-1 and TRBJ1-4, with 8 bases matching TRBD1. V was pared by 1 base and J by 7 bases, with 5 bases of the junction left unmatched. CDR3 length: 15 amino acids. CDR1 is MGHRA and CDR2 is YSYEKL in the germline V gene. The CDR3 sequence is CASSQVGQGSEKLFF. The CDR3 DNA is TGCGCCAGCAGCCAAGTCGGACAGGGTTCTGAAAAACTGTTTTTT.

The rearrangement links TRBV7-9 to TRBJ1-6, with 7 bases aligning to TRBD1. Per germline, CDR1 SEHNR and CDR2 FQNEAQ (reference sequence). The CDR3 has 14 amino acids. Trimming at V came to 6 bases and at J to 6 bases, leaving 5 bases not matched to a gene. CDR3 region: CASSFGTANSPLHF. CDR3 DNA: TGTGCCAGCAGTTTCGGGACAGCTAATTCACCCCTCCACTTT. The variable domain in full, with the rest retrieved from reference TRBV7-9 and TRBJ1-6, is DTGVSQNPRHKITKRGQNVTFRCDPISEHNRLYWYRQTLGQGPEFLTYFQNEAQLEKSRLLSDRFSAERPKGSFSTLEIQRTEQGDSAMYLCASSFGTANSPLHFGNGTRLTVT.

This clone came up once. CDR3 protein: CASSPPRGNTEAFF. The CDR3 DNA reads TGCGCCAGCAGCCCCCCCAGGGGGAACACTGAAGCTTTCTTT. The rearrangement uses TRBV5-1 and TRBJ1-1; TRBD1 is a possible D gene (6 bases). Trimming took 4 bases from V and 1 from J, leaving 11 bases between them. There are 14 residues in the CDR3. CDR1 and CDR2 from the germline V gene are SGHRS and YFSETQ.

The V and J genes are TRBV29-1 and TRBJ1-2; 9 bases are shared with TRBD1. The CDR3 consists of 12 residues. Per the germline V gene, CDR1 is SQVTM and CDR2 is ANQGSEA. The junction had 5 bases not matched to a gene; V was cut back by 7 bases and J by 5 bases. This chain's CDR3 is CSAEQGAYGYTF. CDR3 DNA sequence: TGCAGCGCCGAACAGGGGGCGTATGGCTACACCTTC. Supplemented by reference TRBV29-1 and TRBJ1-2, the full variable domain reads SAVISQKPSRDICQRGTSLTIQCQVDSQVTMMFWYRQQPGQSLTLIATANQGSEATYESGFVIDKFPISRPNLTFSTLTVSNMSPEDSSIYLCSAEQGAYGYTFGSGTRLTVV.

The rearrangement uses TRBV29-1 and TRBJ1-1, with TRBD1 matching over 7 bases. The junction had 2 bases not matched to a gene; V was cut back by 6 bases and J by 4 bases. This CDR3 contains 11 residues. The germline gives CDR1 SQVTM, CDR2 ANQGSEA. Here the CDR3 DNA reads TGCAGCGTATACAGGGGCACTGAAGCTTTCTTT. Its translation is CSVYRGTEAFF.

This sequence joins TRBV24-1 and TRBJ2-3; 8 bases align to TRBD2. Trimming cost V 3 bases and J 3 bases; bases outside gene matches: 10. CDR3 length: 17 amino acids. Germline loops: CDR1 KGHDR, CDR2 SFDVKD. CDR3 nucleotide sequence: TGTGCCACCAGTGATCCGCAGGGGCGGGAGGCAACAGATACGCAGTATTTT. Translated, it gives CATSDPQGREATDTQYF.

The V and J genes are TRBV7-9 and TRBJ1-1; 10 bases are shared with TRBD1. The CDR3 totals 15 residues. Per the germline V gene, CDR1 is SEHNR and CDR2 is FQNEAQ (reference sequence). The V and J ends lost 4 bases and 4 bases, in that order; junction bases with no gene match: 6. The CDR3 region has the DNA TGTGCCAGCAGCTCAGAGGGACAGGGGTCCACTGAAGCTTTCTTT. It yields the protein CASSSEGQGSTEAFF.

The chain combines TRBV18 with TRBJ2-6; TRBD1 agrees at 7 bases. The CDR3 has 17 residues. The J segment lost 1 base and the V segment lost 6 bases, leaving 9 bases of the junction unmatched. Germline CDR1 KGHSH, CDR2 LQKENI. As DNA, the CDR3 is TGTGCCAGCTCCCAGGGACAGTACCCGTCTGGGGCCAACGTCCTGACTTTC. Protein: CASSQGQYPSGANVLTF.